A single sample is the source of the 23 T cell receptor beta chains below, sequenced in a study of graft-versus-host responses after intestinal transplantation. These TCRs are of unknown antigen specificity. Profiling relied on immunoSEQ multiplex PCR, and the TCRdb table lists in-frame clones only, not all of them. The repertoire holds about 92,000 clones, with roughly 87% as singletons. This specimen was unstimulated CD8+ T cells sorted from spleen or lymph node cells, taken before intestinal transplant. These receptors were taken from a human donor who received an intestinal transplant.

In the case of this clone: A read error is possible here, since a much larger clone lies one base away. The rearrangement links TRBV4-1 to TRBJ2-1, with D possibly TRBD2 on 6 matching bases. The ends were cut back, 4 bases at V and 8 bases at J, with 18 bases in the middle. The CDR3 is made up of 15 amino acids. CDR1 is MGHRA, CDR2 YSYEKL, per germline. The DNA for the CDR3 is TGCGCCAGCAGCCGAGGCGAGACGGGAGTCGATGAGCAGTTCTTC. The encoded protein is CASSRGETGVDEQFF.

J is TRBJ1-1 and V is TRBV28, with D possibly TRBD1 on 5 matching bases. This CDR3 region has 15 residues. The germline gives CDR1 MDHEN, CDR2 SYDVKM. The V and J ends lost 4 bases and 2 bases respectively, with 14 bases between them. CDR3: CASSSTVRFNTEAFF. The CDR3 DNA sequence: TGTGCCAGCAGTTCGACAGTCCGGTTTAACACTGAAGCTTTCTTT.

V usage is TRBV11-3 and J usage is TRBJ2-3; a possible D gene is TRBD2 (5 bases). In germline, CDR1 is SGHNT, CDR2 YENEEA. This CDR3 is 13 amino acids long. V was clipped by 5 bases and J by 6 bases, with 12 bases between them. In nucleotides, the CDR3 is TGTGCCAGCAGCCACCTAGGAGGCGATACGCAGTATTTT. Translating gives CASSHLGGDTQYF.

The chain couples TRBV2 to TRBJ1-2; maybe TRBD1 (5 bases). Germline CDR1 reads SNHLY; CDR2 reads FYNNEI. V dropped 7 bases and J dropped 3 bases, with 15 bases sitting between them. The CDR3 sequence is 14 residues long. CDR3 sequence reads: CASNVPQGDYGYTF. DNA of the CDR3: TGTGCCAGCAATGTCCCCCAGGGCGACTATGGCTACACCTTC.

The J gene is TRBJ2-3, the V gene TRBV10-2; TRBD1 matches 7 bases. CDR1 is WSHSY and CDR2 is SAAADI in the germline V gene. J gave up 6 bases and V 6 bases, and 6 bases lay outside the gene matches. CDR3 length: 13 amino acids. The CDR3 here is CASRETGRDTQYF. In DNA, the CDR3 is TGCGCCAGCAGGGAGACAGGGCGTGATACGCAGTATTTT.

The V and J genes are TRBV5-4 and TRBJ1-4, with TRBD1 matching 7 bases. V lost 2 bases to trimming and J lost 4 bases; unmatched junction nucleotides: 11. The CDR3 extends over 17 amino acids. Germline V CDR1 and CDR2: SGHNT, YYREEE (reference sequence). The CDR3 DNA sequence: TGTGCCAGCAGCTTTGGGCTGCCGGGACAGCGTAATGAAAAACTGTTTTTT. It encodes CASSFGLPGQRNEKLFF.

This chain uses TRBV27 with TRBJ1-2; no clear D gene. CDR1 is MNHEY and CDR2 is SMNVEV in the germline V gene (reference sequence). The V end was cut by 0 bases, the J end by 3 bases, with 8 bases between. This CDR3 contains 14 residues. The CDR3 DNA sequence: TGTGCCAGCAGTTTATCCGGGATGGACTATGGCTACACCTTC. The encoded protein is CASSLSGMDYGYTF.

This chain connects TRBV29-1 to TRBJ2-1, with D perhaps TRBD1 or TRBD2 (6 bases each). This CDR3 region has 14 residues. From germline, CDR1 is SQVTM and CDR2 ANQGSEA. Trimming shortened V by 3 bases and J by 4 bases, and 13 bases separated the two germline ends. CDR3 nucleotide sequence: TGCAGCGTTGAGGGGGCGGGGAGGTACAATGAGCAGTTCTTC. Its protein is CSVEGAGRYNEQFF.

J is TRBJ1-6 and V is TRBV15, with D uncertain. V shed 5 bases and J shed 13 bases, with 9 bases lying between them. CDR1 and CDR2 from the germline V gene are LNHNV and YYDKDF (reference sequence). This CDR3 spans 11 amino acids. CDR3 region: CATSDEGPLHF. The DNA for the CDR3 is TGTGCCACCAGCGATGAGGGCCCCCTCCACTTT.

This clone was observed a handful of times. The rearrangement links TRBV6-8 to TRBJ2-7; 9 positions match TRBD1. The CDR3 sequence is 16 residues long. The germline gives CDR1 MNHGY, CDR2 SAAAGT. After removal of 2 bases from V and 5 bases from J, the junction contained 10 bases not matched to a gene. CDR3 nucleotides: TGTGCCAGCAGTTACGGGCCCGGACAGGGGTACAACGAGCAGTACTTC. Translated: CASSYGPGQGYNEQYF.

This chain joins TRBV6-4 and TRBJ1-2, with 8 bases aligning to TRBD1. The CDR3 consists of 15 residues. Germline V gene lookup returns CDR1 MRHNA and CDR2 SNTAGT. V gave up 4 bases and J gave up 5 bases; unmatched junction bases: 9. The CDR3 loop is CASSVGGQVFYGYTF. The CDR3 DNA sequence: TGTGCCAGCAGTGTGGGGGGACAGGTTTTTTATGGCTACACCTTC.

The J gene is TRBJ2-1, the V gene TRBV28, with D tentatively TRBD2 (5 bases). Germline lookup yields CDR1 MDHEN and CDR2 SYDVKM. The V end was cut by 7 bases, the J end by 8 bases, with 21 bases between. The CDR3 contains 15 residues. The CDR3 spells CASTPRNGLSDEQFF. The CDR3 DNA reads TGTGCCAGCACCCCTCGGAACGGGCTTAGCGATGAGCAGTTCTTC.

This clone turned up a few times. The chain uses TRBV28 and TRBJ1-1; 9 bases line up with TRBD1. Losses at the gene ends were 5 bases for V and 9 bases for J; bases not matched to a gene: 10. Germline assignment: CDR1 MDHEN and CDR2 SYDVKM. There are 14 residues in the CDR3. CDR3: CASSPIQGATKAFF. The CDR3 nucleotides are TGTGCCAGCAGTCCCATACAGGGGGCAACCAAAGCTTTCTTT.

This clone has just one count. The CDR3 loop is CASSIDVTGEDEQYF. The CDR3 DNA sequence: TGTGCCAGTAGTATAGATGTGACGGGAGAAGACGAGCAGTACTTC. The chain carries TRBV19 and TRBJ2-7; the D gene is possibly TRBD2 (6 bases). The germline V gene has CDR1 LNHDA and CDR2 SQIVND (reference sequence). The CDR3 is 15 amino acids. Trimming stripped 0 bases from V and 5 bases from J, with 14 bases between. Variable domain in full (rest from reference TRBV19 and TRBJ2-7): DGGITQSPKYLFRKEGQNVTLSCEQNLNHDAMYWYRQDPGQGLRLIYYSQIVNDFQKGDIAEGYSVSREKKESFPLTVTSAQKNPTAFYLCASSIDVTGEDEQYFGPGTRLTVT.

This clone was recorded only once. The V gene is TRBV6-5, the J gene TRBJ1-1; D uncertain. There are 13 residues in the CDR3. With 10 bases removed from V and 1 base from J, the gap between germline ends came to 13 bases. The germline V gene encodes CDR1 MNHEY and CDR2 SVGAGI. CDR3 in DNA: TGTGCCACCTCTACGCCGGGGAACACTGAAGCTTTCTTT. This gives the protein CATSTPGNTEAFF.

The chain has TRBV27 and TRBJ2-7; D is possibly TRBD2 (6 bases). Germline-derived CDR1 and CDR2 are MNHEY and SMNVEV (reference sequence). Deletions cut 6 bases from V and 3 bases from J, with 21 bases between. The CDR3 is 16 residues long. The CDR3 sequence is CASSPRGGPNNYEQYF. CDR3 sequence (DNA): TGTGCCAGCAGCCCGCGGGGAGGCCCAAACAACTACGAGCAGTACTTC.

The chain joins TRBV12-5 to TRBJ1-5; D is unclear. The ends were cut back, 7 bases at V and 4 bases at J, with 8 bases in the middle. In germline, CDR1 is LGHNT, CDR2 FRNRAP. This CDR3 spans 12 amino acids. The CDR3 nucleotides are TGTGCTAGTGCCGTAGGTAATCAGCCCCAGCATTTT. It specifies CASAVGNQPQHF.

V usage is TRBV28 and J usage is TRBJ1-5, with D possibly being TRBD1 (5 bases). Germline CDR1 and CDR2: MDHEN and SYDVKM. V lost 2 bases and J 7 bases, leaving 18 bases between the germline ends. The CDR3 is made up of 16 amino acids. As DNA, the CDR3 is TGTGCCAGCAGTTTACCTAGCAGGGTACGCCTACAGCCCCAGCATTTT. It translates to CASSLPSRVRLQPQHF.

The chain carries TRBV13 and TRBJ2-1; the D is unclear. CDR3 length: 14 residues. V was pared by 5 bases and J by 11 bases, with 19 bases between. Germline V gives CDR1 PRHDT, CDR2 FYEKMQ (reference sequence). The CDR3 bases are TGTGCCAGCAGCCCCCCTTATGTCCCCGGTCAGCAGTTCTTC. This sequence encodes CASSPPYVPGQQFF.

In DNA, the CDR3 is TGTGCCAGCAGCCAAGAGTCAGGTTCCTACGAGCAGTACTTC. This encodes CASSQESGSYEQYF. The chain has TRBV4-2 and TRBJ2-7; D is unresolved. V was pared by 0 bases and J by 1 base, with 7 bases between. Germline lookup yields CDR1 LGHNA and CDR2 YNFKEQ. The CDR3 totals 14 residues.

The chain combines TRBV28 with TRBJ2-7; D possibly corresponds to TRBD1 (5 bases). Trimming stripped 1 base from V and 0 bases from J, with 13 bases between. Per germline, CDR1 MDHEN and CDR2 SYDVKM. This CDR3 comprises 16 residues. CDR3: CASSLSPYDSSYEQYF. The CDR3 region has the DNA TGTGCCAGCAGTTTATCTCCATACGACAGCTCCTACGAGCAGTACTTC. The variable domain in full, with the rest retrieved from reference TRBV28 and TRBJ2-7, is DVKVTQSSRYLVKRTGEKVFLECVQDMDHENMFWYRQDPGLGLRLIYFSYDVKMKEKGDIPEGYSVSREKKERFSLILESASTNQTSMYLCASSLSPYDSSYEQYFGPGTRLTVT.

The V gene is TRBV9, the J gene TRBJ1-2, with a possible D match to TRBD1 (5 bases). Germline V gene sequence: CDR1 SGDLS, CDR2 YYNGEE. The CDR3 is made up of 10 amino acids. Trimming left V 3 bases short and J 14 bases short, with 11 bases between. The DNA for the CDR3 is TGTGCCAGCAGCGGCAAGACAGAAACCTTC. Its translation is CASSGKTETF.

The rearrangement links TRBV6-5 to TRBJ1-1; D call uncertain. There are 13 residues in the CDR3. V was pared by 5 bases and J by 0 bases, with 7 bases between. The germline gives CDR1 MNHEY, CDR2 SVGAGI. CDR3 nucleotides: TGTGCCAGCAGTGGGAGAATGAACACTGAAGCTTTCTTT. It translates to CASSGRMNTEAFF.